Below, 17 T cell receptor beta chains from the same sample are listed, as sequenced in a study of T cells in Graves' hyperthyroidism and ophthalmopathy (dated by TCRdb to about 2019). The receptor library was made with multiplex PCR. The sequencer was an Illumina HiSeq 2000. Amplification of TCR beta CDR3 regions was carried out from RNA transcripts. The TCR CDR3 was subjected to a first round of RT-PCR using the HTBI primer set and the Qiagen OneStep RT-PCR kit. TCRdb passed the public sequencing reads through fastp at Q25 and MiXCR, retaining productive beta sequences. Rows are combined by CDR3 protein, so each entry shows the most common genes and DNA. This sample comprises approximately 530,000 distinct CDR3 sequences, around 17% of them detected only once. The biggest ten clones account for around 18% of the sample. Sequencing was performed on blood. The source is a woman aged 18-29 years with Graves' hyperthyroidism.

The chain carries TRBV29-1 and TRBJ2-7; a weak D match, TRBD1 (7 bases). V shed 6 bases and J shed 9 bases, with 24 bases lying between them. This CDR3 is 14 amino acids long. Germline-derived CDR1 and CDR2 are SQVTM and ANQGSEA. The CDR3 DNA reads as TGCAGCGTCCCGAAGGCGGGACAGCTAGAGGGGCAGTACTTC. This codes for CSVPKAGQLEGQYF.

This clonotype was seen ten or more times. This chain joins TRBV28 and TRBJ2-5; 12 bases line up with TRBD1. The CDR3 is made up of 14 amino acids. J lost 3 bases, V lost 6 bases, and 2 bases had no gene match. Germline assignment: CDR1 MDHEN and CDR2 SYDVKM. Written as DNA, the CDR3 is TGTGCCAGCAGGGGACAGGGGGCAAAAGAGACCCAGTACTTC. Translated, it gives CASRGQGAKETQYF. The entire variable domain, with the rest obtained from reference TRBV28 and TRBJ2-5, is as follows: DVKVTQSSRYLVKRTGEKVFLECVQDMDHENMFWYRQDPGLGLRLIYFSYDVKMKEKGDIPEGYSVSREKKERFSLILESASTNQTSMYLCASRGQGAKETQYFGPGTRLLVL.

This clonotype appeared a few times. The rearrangement uses TRBV7-2 and TRBJ2-1; TRBD1 matches 10 bases. The germline CDR1 and CDR2 sequences are SGHTA and FQGNSA. V shed 5 bases, J shed 8 bases, and the junction held 3 bases outside the gene matches. The CDR3 length is 13 residues. Written as DNA, the CDR3 is TGTGCCAGCAGCGACAGGGGGCGGGATGAGCAGTTCTTC. It translates to CASSDRGRDEQFF.

The sample holds a few counts of this clonotype. A single base separates this from a much larger clone, so it may be a read error. The rearrangement joins TRBV5-1 to TRBJ1-2; 7 bases fit TRBD1. This CDR3 spans 13 amino acids. Germline CDR1 SGHRS, CDR2 YFSETQ. CDR3 sequence: CASGFLTGLVYTF. Here the CDR3 DNA reads TGCGCCAGCGGCTTCTTGACAGGGCTCGTCTACACCTTC.

The rearrangement links TRBV24-1 to TRBJ2-1; TRBD2 matches 12 bases. The V gene end was trimmed by 6 bases and the J gene end by 5 bases; junction bases not matched to a gene: 4. This CDR3 region has 15 residues. The germline gives CDR1 KGHDR, CDR2 SFDVKD. DNA for the CDR3: TGTGCCACCAGTTGGACTAGCGGGACCCACAATGAGCAGTTCTTC. This codes for CATSWTSGTHNEQFF.

This clonotype was picked up many times. The rearrangement uses TRBV20-1 and TRBJ2-2; D remains ambiguous. The CDR3 spans 11 residues. V lost 3 bases, J lost 7 bases, and 6 bases lay in between. In germline, CDR1 is DFQATT, CDR2 SNEGSKA (reference sequence). Written as DNA, the CDR3 is TGCAGTGCTAGTGGGGTCGGGGAGCTGTTTTTT. Translated: CSASGVGELFF.

This rearrangement joins TRBV20-1 to TRBJ2-5, with 10 bases lining up with TRBD2. CDR3 length: 15 residues. Germline assignment: CDR1 DFQATT and CDR2 SNEGSKA (reference sequence). The V gene end was trimmed by 3 bases and the J gene end by 4 bases; junction bases not matched to a gene: 8. In DNA, the CDR3 is TGCAGTGCTAGCGTTAGCGGGAGGTTAGGAGAGACCCAGTACTTC. Protein product: CSASVSGRLGETQYF.

This sequence joins TRBV7-9 and TRBJ2-3; no clear D gene. CDR1 is SEHNR and CDR2 is FQNEAQ in the germline V gene (reference sequence). Trimming pared 5 bases from V and 0 bases from J, leaving 15 bases between. This CDR3 spans 16 amino acids. CDR3 in DNA: TGTGCCAGCAGCGGCCTTAGTTACCCTAGCACAGATACGCAGTATTTT. Protein: CASSGLSYPSTDTQYF.

This clonotype showed up many times. The rearrangement joins TRBV20-1 to TRBJ2-2; D gene ambiguous. Germline CDR1 reads DFQATT; CDR2 reads SNEGSKA (reference sequence). Trimming shortened V by 6 bases and J by 3 bases, and 11 bases separated the two germline ends. This CDR3 region has 13 residues. The CDR3, as DNA: TGCAGTGCCAGGAGCGTGTACACCGGGGAGCTGTTTTTT. Protein sequence: CSARSVYTGELFF.

The V and J genes are TRBV5-8 and TRBJ1-5; D unresolved. Germline loops: CDR1 SGHTS, CDR2 YDEGEE. The CDR3 spans 16 residues. The V gene lost 0 bases and the J gene lost 6 bases, with 16 bases spanning the gap. This CDR3 is CASSLEGGLLGQPQHF. The CDR3 nucleotides read TGTGCCAGCAGCTTGGAAGGAGGGCTGTTAGGTCAGCCCCAGCATTTT.

For this clonotype: Possible read error: a much larger clone is one base away. V gene TRBV6-2 or TRBV6-3 combines with J gene TRBJ2-5; D gene ambiguous. Germline lookup yields CDR1 MNHEY and CDR2 SVGEGT. The CDR3 length is 16 residues. Trimming stripped 5 bases from V and 1 base from J, with 17 bases between. The CDR3 bases are TGTGCCAGCAGTCTCCCGACGGGCCGGTCCCAAGAGACCCAGTACTTC. Translating it yields CASSLPTGRSQETQYF.

This clonotype showed up just a few times. The chain joins TRBV15 to TRBJ2-2; tentatively, D is TRBD2 (6 bases). The CDR3 extends over 15 amino acids. Germline-derived CDR1 and CDR2 are LNHNV and YYDKDF (reference sequence). V gave up 5 bases and J gave up 1 base, with 11 bases separating them. CDR3 DNA sequence: TGTGCCACCAGCGCTCCGGGACTGAACACCGGGGAGCTGTTTTTT. This sequence encodes CATSAPGLNTGELFF.

This clonotype was seen only a few times. The chain joins TRBV7-9 to TRBJ2-7; 7 bases map to TRBD1. Germline trimming cut 1 base from V and 1 base from J; bases unmatched to any gene: 7. Germline CDR1 reads SEHNR; CDR2 reads FQNEAQ (reference sequence). The length of the CDR3 is 16 residues. The CDR3 sequence: CASSLVVAGGSYEQYF. CDR3 DNA sequence: TGTGCCAGCAGCTTAGTGGTGGCAGGGGGTTCCTACGAGCAGTACTTC.

This clonotype was seen once. V is TRBV5-1 and J is TRBJ2-1; 9 bases match TRBD2. The J segment lost 4 bases and the V segment lost 3 bases, leaving 8 bases of the junction unmatched. Germline V gene data show CDR1 as SGHRS and CDR2 as YFSETQ. The CDR3 runs to 16 residues. The CDR3 DNA follows: TGCGCCAGCAGCTCTTCTAGCGGGATAGGATACAATGAGCAGTTCTTC. Protein product: CASSSSSGIGYNEQFF.

At least ten counts were recorded for this clonotype. The chain uses TRBV6-5 and TRBJ1-2; no firm D call. This CDR3 has 14 residues. V gave up 0 bases and J gave up 4 bases, with 9 bases separating them. CDR1 and CDR2 (germline): MNHEY, SVGAGI. This chain's CDR3 is CASSYSGTAYGYTF. For the CDR3, the DNA is TGTGCCAGCAGTTACTCGGGCACCGCCTATGGCTACACCTTC.

The V gene is TRBV10-3, the J gene TRBJ2-5; no definite D call. The V gene's germline CDR1 is ENHRY and CDR2 SYGVKD. The CDR3 contains 14 residues. V was trimmed by 2 bases and J by 3 bases, leaving 10 bases between them. The CDR3 region is CAISETPGKETQYF. In DNA form, the CDR3 reads TGTGCCATCAGTGAGACCCCTGGGAAAGAGACCCAGTACTTC.

The table lists this clonotype with a few counts. The J gene is TRBJ2-3, the V gene TRBV12-3 or TRBV12-4; D uncertain. The CDR3 has 14 amino acids. Trimming took off 10 bases at V and 3 bases at J, with 17 bases between the two ends. CDR3 sequence: CAIGFARETDTQYF. In DNA, the CDR3 is TGTGCCATTGGCTTTGCGCGAGAGACAGATACGCAGTATTTT.